This is a list of T cell receptor beta chains from one sample in a study of shared clonotypes between healthy human individuals. Measured with immunoSEQ multiplex PCR; TCRdb has only the in-frame clones, and not every one. The sample shows about 2.2 million clones, roughly 95% of them seen only once. Specimen: naive CD8+ T cells from PBMCs. These receptor sequences come from a man between 18 and 35 years old in good health. Some clones in this sample may be carry-over from other donors' samples. Each CDR3 is given with its conserved first and last residue. A D gene is named only where the DNA matches it firmly. Clone sizes are given selectively: once, few, many, or a class where the clone is expanded.

TRBV29-1	TRBJ2-1	NA	NA	TGCAGCGCTAATGACCGGATCAGCTCCTACAATGAGCAGTTCTTC	CSANDRISSYNEQFF
TRBV10-3	TRBJ1-1	NA	NA	TGTGCCATCAGTGTGGCAGGAGACATGAACACTGAAGCTTTCTTT	CAISVAGDMNTEAFF
TRBV28	TRBJ1-2	NA	once	TGTGCCAGCAAGATTGACAAAGGGCACGAGTATGGCTACACCTTC	CASKIDKGHEYGYTF
TRBV7-9	TRBJ1-1	NA	NA	TGTGCCAGCAGCTCCCTACACCAGGGGAGGGGCGCTGAAGCTTTCTTT	CASSSLHQGRGAEAFF
TRBV15	TRBJ1-1	NA	NA	TGTGCCACCAGCAGCAAACAGGGCCCGAACACTGAAGCTTTCTTT	CATSSKQGPNTEAFF
TRBV4-3	TRBJ2-7	TRBD2	once	TGCGCCAGCAGCCAAGGGTCTAGCGGGACCTACGAGCAGTACTTC	CASSQGSSGTYEQYF
TRBV27	TRBJ2-5	NA	NA	TGTGCCAGCAGTTTATCTCAGTGGCTGACCCAGTACTTC	CASSLSQWLTQYF
TRBV6-1	TRBJ2-7	TRBD1	NA	TGTGCCAGCAGTGTAGACAGGGGGCGCGAGCAGTACTTC	CASSVDRGREQYF
TRBV10-3	TRBJ2-7	NA	NA	TGTGCCATCAGTGAGTCGACTTCTCTTCCCACCTACGAGCAGTACTTC	CAISESTSLPTYEQYF
TRBV28	TRBJ2-2	NA	NA	TGTGCCAGCAGTTCCCCGGTTGTGGGTTCGGTAGGGTACAACACCGGGGAGCTGTTTTTT	CASSSPVVGSVGYNTGELFF
TRBV7-9	TRBJ2-7	TRBD1	NA	TGTGCCAGCACCCTTTTTGGACAGGGGACCTACGAGCAGTACTTC	CASTLFGQGTYEQYF
TRBV9	TRBJ2-3	TRBD2	NA	TGTGCCAGCAGCGACGGGACTAGCGGGAGCACAGATACGCAGTATTTT	CASSDGTSGSTDTQYF
TRBV25-1	TRBJ2-2	NA	NA	TGTGCCAGCAGTCCGACGGTGAACACCGGGGAGCTGTTTTTT	CASSPTVNTGELFF
TRBV7-3	TRBJ1-2	NA	NA	TGTGCCAGCAGCCCGACCACCGGGACAAACGATGGCTACACCTTC	CASSPTTGTNDGYTF
TRBV28	TRBJ2-5	NA	NA	TGTGCCAGCAGTCGAGTCAGTGGGGAGACCCAGTACTTC	CASSRVSGETQYF
TRBV7-9	TRBJ2-1	NA	NA	TGTGCCAGTGCAGGGTCCTACAATGAGCAGTTCTTC	CASAGSYNEQFF
TRBV7-6	TRBJ2-5	TRBD2	NA	TGTGCCAGCAGCTTATTGACTAGCGTACCCTCCGCTGGAGAGACCCAGTACTTC	CASSLLTSVPSAGETQYF
TRBV19	TRBJ1-5	NA	NA	TGTGCCAGTAGTCAGGGGCAGCCCCAGCATTTT	CASSQGQPQHF
TRBV27	TRBJ2-1	NA	NA	TGTGCCAGCAGTCTCCCCTACAATGAGCAGTTCTTC	CASSLPYNEQFF
TRBV11-2	TRBJ2-1	TRBD2	NA	TGTGCCAGCAGCTTAAGGTGGCTAGCGGGCCGGTCGAGCGACAATGAGCAGTTCTTC	CASSLRWLAGRSSDNEQFF
TRBV6-5	TRBJ1-5	TRBD1	NA	TGTGCCAGCAGCACCGGGACAGGGGGCGGTCAGCCCCAGCATTTT	CASSTGTGGGQPQHF
TRBV6-1	TRBJ2-1	TRBD1	NA	TGTGCCAGCAGTTCAAACAGGGGATGGGGCAATGAGCAGTTCTTC	CASSSNRGWGNEQFF
TRBV6-1	TRBJ1-1	NA	NA	TGTGCCAGCAGTGAAGCTCTAGGCTGGACTGAAGCTTTCTTT	CASSEALGWTEAFF
TRBV11-2	TRBJ2-1	NA	NA	TGTGCCAGCGGGGGTAATGAGCAGTTCTTC	CASGGNEQFF
TRBV27	TRBJ2-1	NA	NA	TGTGCCAGCAGTTTATCCTCTAGGGCGGATGAGCAGTTCTTC	CASSLSSRADEQFF
TRBV7-2	TRBJ2-1	NA	NA	TGTGCCAGCAGCTTAAGCTGGGATGAGCAGTTCTTC	CASSLSWDEQFF
TRBV27	TRBJ1-2	NA	NA	TGTGCCAGCAGTTTAACGGGGACCCGCAACTATGGCTACACCTTC	CASSLTGTRNYGYTF
TRBV7-9	TRBJ1-1	NA	NA	TGTGCCAGCAGCTTGGGCCTTACTGAAGCTTTCTTT	CASSLGLTEAFF
TRBV5-1	TRBJ2-4	NA	NA	TGCGCCAGCAGCGGCAGCTTATATGGGGACATTCAGTACTTC	CASSGSLYGDIQYF
TRBV5-1	TRBJ1-2	NA	NA	TGCGCCAGCAGCCCATTGGGGGAGGCCTATGGCTACACCTTC	CASSPLGEAYGYTF
TRBV29-1	TRBJ2-7	NA	NA	TGCAGCTCCCGCAAGGGGCCGGGCGAGCAGTACTTC	CSSRKGPGEQYF
TRBV6-1	TRBJ1-5	NA	once	TGTGCCAGCAGTGAAAGAGGAGGAGCCCAGCATTTT	CASSERGGAQHF
TRBV7-9	TRBJ2-3	NA	NA	TGTGCCAGCAGCTTAGCGAGGTTTGTGGCAGATACGCAGTATTTT	CASSLARFVADTQYF
TRBV27	TRBJ2-7	TRBD1	NA	TGTGCCAGCGGCTCCGGGACAGGCTCCTACGAGCAGTACTTC	CASGSGTGSYEQYF
TRBV4-1	TRBJ2-5	TRBD1	NA	TGCGCCAGCAGGGGAACCGGGACAGGGGAGACCCAGTACTTC	CASRGTGTGETQYF
TRBV27	TRBJ2-5	NA	NA	TGTGCCAGCAGCACCGGGGAGACCCAGTACTTC	CASSTGETQYF
TRBV19	TRBJ2-3	NA	NA	TGTGCCAGTAGTATTACCAGAGGCACAGATACGCAGTATTTT	CASSITRGTDTQYF
TRBV18	TRBJ2-7	NA	once	TGTGCCAGCTCACCCGATTGGAGGGTCCGGATCTACGAGCAGTACTTC	CASSPDWRVRIYEQYF
TRBV27	TRBJ2-1	TRBD2	NA	TGTGCCAGCAGTGGGGAATTCCGGCTTAGCGGGAGGGACAATGAGCAGTTCTTC	CASSGEFRLSGRDNEQFF
TRBV28	TRBJ1-1	NA	once	TGTGCCAGCAGTTTATGGGAATCGGGGGGGCCCACACCGGACACTGAAGCTTTCTTT	CASSLWESGGPTPDTEAFF
TRBV7-2	TRBJ2-7	NA	NA	TGTGCCAGCAGCTTAGTTCCAGCGGAGGGCTACGAGCAGTACTTC	CASSLVPAEGYEQYF
TRBV5-4	TRBJ1-2	TRBD1	NA	TGTGCCAGCAGCAACATTGGGACAGCGACGTTCTATGGCTACACCTTC	CASSNIGTATFYGYTF
TRBV4-1	TRBJ2-1	NA	NA	TGCGCCAGCAGCCAAGGGGGAATCAATGAGCAGTTCTTC	CASSQGGINEQFF
TRBV15	TRBJ2-7	NA	NA	TGTGCCACCAGCAGAGTGACAGCCTCCTACGAGCAGTACTTC	CATSRVTASYEQYF
TRBV7-8	TRBJ1-5	NA	NA	TGTGCCAGCAGCTCCCCTTATAGCAATCAGCCCCAGCATTTT	CASSSPYSNQPQHF
TRBV4-3	TRBJ2-7	NA	NA	TGCGCCAGCAGCCAAGTACGGGACTCTTACTACGAGCAGTACTTC	CASSQVRDSYYEQYF
TRBV4-3	TRBJ2-1	NA	NA	TGCGCCAGCAGCCTTTCGAGCTCCTACAATGAGCAGTTCTTC	CASSLSSSYNEQFF
TRBV11-3	TRBJ1-1	TRBD1	NA	TGTGCCAGCAGCTTATGTATAGGGACAGGGCATCGTAACACTGAAGCTTTCTTT	CASSLCIGTGHRNTEAFF
TRBV7-9	TRBJ1-2	NA	NA	TGTGCCAGCAGCTTTCCCGGAGGGCGAAACTATGGCTACACCTTC	CASSFPGGRNYGYTF
TRBV4-2	TRBJ1-5	NA	few	TGTGCCAGCAGCGTAAACGTCTTCAATCAGCCCCAGCATTTT	CASSVNVFNQPQHF
TRBV7-8	TRBJ2-7	NA	NA	TGTGCCAGCAGCCTCCCAGGGGACGAGCAGTACTTC	CASSLPGDEQYF
TRBV19	TRBJ2-7	NA	NA	TGTGCCAGTAGTATTGGGCAGAACTACGAGCAGTACTTC	CASSIGQNYEQYF
TRBV5-8	TRBJ2-3	NA	NA	TGTGCCACCCAGGGACACCGAGAGGGCACAGATACGCAGTATTTT	CATQGHREGTDTQYF
TRBV12-5	TRBJ2-1	TRBD2	NA	TGTGCTAGTGGCCTGGGGACTAGCGGGATGAGAGAGCAGTTCTTC	CASGLGTSGMREQFF
TRBV27	TRBJ1-2	NA	NA	TGTGCCAGCAGTTTATCGAGGAATTTCAACTATGGCTACACCTTC	CASSLSRNFNYGYTF
TRBV6-5	TRBJ2-6	NA	NA	TGTGCCAGCAGTTCGCCGACCCTGCGTGGGCCCAACGTCCTGACTTTC	CASSSPTLRGPNVLTF
TRBV28	TRBJ1-5	TRBD1	NA	TGTGCCAGCAGGCTCACAGGGGGGGCCAATCAGCCCCAGCATTTT	CASRLTGGANQPQHF
TRBV6-1	TRBJ2-7	NA	NA	TGTGCCAGCAGTCCCCGGGACTCCACCGGGTGGGAGCAGTACTTC	CASSPRDSTGWEQYF
TRBV15	TRBJ1-2	NA	NA	TGTGCCACCAGCAGGAGGGACAACTATGGCTACACCTTC	CATSRRDNYGYTF